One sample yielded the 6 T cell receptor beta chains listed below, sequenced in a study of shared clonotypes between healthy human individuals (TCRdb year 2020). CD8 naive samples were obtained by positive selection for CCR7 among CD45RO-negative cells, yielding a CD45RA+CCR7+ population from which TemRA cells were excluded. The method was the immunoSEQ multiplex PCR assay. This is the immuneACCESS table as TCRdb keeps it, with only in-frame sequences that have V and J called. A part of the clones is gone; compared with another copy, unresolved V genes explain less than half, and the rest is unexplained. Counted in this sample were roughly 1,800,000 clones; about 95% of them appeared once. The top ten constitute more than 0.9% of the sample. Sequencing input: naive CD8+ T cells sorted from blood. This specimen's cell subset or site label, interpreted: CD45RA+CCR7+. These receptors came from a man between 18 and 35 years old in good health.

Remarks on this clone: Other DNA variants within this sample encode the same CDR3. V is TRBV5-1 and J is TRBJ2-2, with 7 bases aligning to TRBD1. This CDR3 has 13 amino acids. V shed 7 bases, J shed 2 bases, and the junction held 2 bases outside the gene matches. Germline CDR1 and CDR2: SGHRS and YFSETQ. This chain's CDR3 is CASRTGNTGELFF. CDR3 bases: TGCGCCAGCCGGACAGGAAACACCGGGGAGCTGTTTTTT. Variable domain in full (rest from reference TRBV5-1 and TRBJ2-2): KAGVTQTPRYLIKTRGQQVTLSCSPISGHRSVSWYQQTPGQGLQFLFEYFSETQRNKGNFPGRFSGRQFSNSRSEMNVSTLELGDSALYLCASRTGNTGELFFGEGSRLTVL.

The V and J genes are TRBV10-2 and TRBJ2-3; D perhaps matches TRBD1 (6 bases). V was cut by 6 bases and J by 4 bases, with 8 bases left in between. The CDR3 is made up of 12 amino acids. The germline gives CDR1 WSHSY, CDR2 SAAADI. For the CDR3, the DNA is TGCGCCAGCAGAGCAGGGGCAGATACGCAGTATTTT. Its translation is CASRAGADTQYF.

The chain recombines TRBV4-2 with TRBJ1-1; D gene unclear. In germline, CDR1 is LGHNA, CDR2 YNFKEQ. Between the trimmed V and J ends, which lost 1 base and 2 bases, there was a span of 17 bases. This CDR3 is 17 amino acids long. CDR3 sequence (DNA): TGTGCCAGCAGCCAAGTAGTGTGGGGTGTCGAAAACACTGAAGCTTTCTTT. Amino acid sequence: CASSQVVWGVENTEAFF.

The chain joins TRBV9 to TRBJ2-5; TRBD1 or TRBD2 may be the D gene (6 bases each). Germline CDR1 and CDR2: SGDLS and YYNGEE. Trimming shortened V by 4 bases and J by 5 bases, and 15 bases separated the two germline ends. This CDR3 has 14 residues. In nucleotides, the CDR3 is TGTGCCAGCAGCCTTACTCGGGGGCCTGAGACCCAGTACTTC. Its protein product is CASSLTRGPETQYF.

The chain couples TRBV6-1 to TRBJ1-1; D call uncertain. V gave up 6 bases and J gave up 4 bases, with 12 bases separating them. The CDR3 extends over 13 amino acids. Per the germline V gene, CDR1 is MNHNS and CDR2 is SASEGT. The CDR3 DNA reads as TGTGCCAGCAGGGAGAGGGAGTTCACTGAAGCTTTCTTT. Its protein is CASREREFTEAFF.

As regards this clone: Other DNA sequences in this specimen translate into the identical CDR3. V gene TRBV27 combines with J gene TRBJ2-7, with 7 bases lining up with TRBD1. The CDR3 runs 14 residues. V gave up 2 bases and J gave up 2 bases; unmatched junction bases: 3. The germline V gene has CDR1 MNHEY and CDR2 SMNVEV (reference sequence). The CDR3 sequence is CASSLQGQPYEQYF. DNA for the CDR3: TGTGCCAGCAGTTTACAGGGACAGCCCTACGAGCAGTACTTC.